The rows below give T cell receptor beta chains drawn from one sample of a study of T cell repertoires in cytomegalovirus infection. TCRdb reprocessed the reads with MiXCR, giving one entry per CDR3 protein. Among approximately 180,000 distinct CDR3 sequences listed, approximately 19% were seen once. The sample consisted of PBMCs. Receptor source: a human donor in good health (CMV status not recorded). Some clones in this sample may be carry-over from other donors' samples. The CDR3 runs from the conserved cysteine through the conserved F or W. D genes are given only for firm matches. Only part of the rows carry a size: once, few, many, or a class if the clone is expanded.

abundance	d_gene	j_gene	v_gene	CDR3aa	CDR3nt
NA	TRBD1	TRBJ1-2	TRBV4-1	CASSQENDRATYGYTF	TGCGCCAGCAGCCAAGAAAACGACAGGGCAACCTATGGCTACACCTTC
few	NA	TRBJ2-3	TRBV12-3/TRBV12-4	CASSFRSDTQYF	TGTGCCAGCAGTTTCAGATCAGATACGCAGTATTTT
NA	NA	TRBJ2-1	TRBV20-1	CSVGAPNEQFF	TGCAGTGTCGGGGCTCCCAATGAGCAGTTCTTC
NA	TRBD1	TRBJ1-5	TRBV9	CASSVGGDSHQPQHF	TGTGCCAGCAGCGTAGGAGGGGACAGTCATCAGCCCCAGCATTTT
NA	NA	TRBJ2-7	TRBV6-6	CASLHRQSHEQYF	TGTGCCAGCCTCCACAGGCAAAGCCACGAGCAGTACTTC
NA	NA	TRBJ1-1	TRBV7-3	CASIPTGNTEAFF	TGTGCCTCCATCCCGACTGGGAACACTGAAGCTTTCTTT
NA	TRBD2	TRBJ2-1	TRBV13	CASSLWASGGLPYNEQFF	TGTGCCAGCAGCTTATGGGCTAGCGGGGGGCTACCATACAATGAGCAGTTCTTC
NA	NA	TRBJ1-5	TRBV5-4	CASSLGGPGDQPQHF	TGTGCCAGCAGCTTGGGGGGGCCGGGGGATCAGCCCCAGCATTTT
NA	NA	TRBJ2-1	TRBV19	CASSIGRAVYNEQFF	TGTGCCAGTAGTATCGGCAGGGCTGTATACAATGAGCAGTTCTTC
NA	NA	TRBJ2-3	TRBV18	CARSPRLPPDTQYF	TGTGCCAGATCACCCCGTCTGCCGCCAGATACGCAGTATTTT
NA	NA	TRBJ2-6	TRBV6-2/TRBV6-3	CASSDRPGTIGGANVLTF	TGTGCCAGCAGCGACCGTCCGGGGACAATAGGTGGGGCCAACGTCCTGACTTTC
NA	TRBD1	TRBJ2-5	TRBV28	CASSSRTGLQETQYF	TGTGCCAGCAGTAGTCGGACAGGCCTTCAAGAGACCCAGTACTTC
NA	NA	TRBJ1-1	TRBV15	CATSRDLSGWWNTEAFF	TGTGCCACCAGCAGAGATTTGTCAGGGTGGTGGAACACTGAAGCTTTCTTT
NA	TRBD1	TRBJ2-7	TRBV5-6	CASSFRATGDYEQYF	TGTGCCAGCAGCTTTCGGGCGACAGGGGATTACGAGCAGTACTTC
NA	TRBD2	TRBJ2-3	TRBV6-1	CASLRAGGTDTQYF	TGTGCCAGCCTGCGAGCGGGAGGCACAGATACGCAGTATTTT
NA	NA	TRBJ2-1	TRBV4-3	CASSQDKAGRQFF	TGCGCCAGCAGCCAAGATAAGGCAGGACGGCAGTTCTTC